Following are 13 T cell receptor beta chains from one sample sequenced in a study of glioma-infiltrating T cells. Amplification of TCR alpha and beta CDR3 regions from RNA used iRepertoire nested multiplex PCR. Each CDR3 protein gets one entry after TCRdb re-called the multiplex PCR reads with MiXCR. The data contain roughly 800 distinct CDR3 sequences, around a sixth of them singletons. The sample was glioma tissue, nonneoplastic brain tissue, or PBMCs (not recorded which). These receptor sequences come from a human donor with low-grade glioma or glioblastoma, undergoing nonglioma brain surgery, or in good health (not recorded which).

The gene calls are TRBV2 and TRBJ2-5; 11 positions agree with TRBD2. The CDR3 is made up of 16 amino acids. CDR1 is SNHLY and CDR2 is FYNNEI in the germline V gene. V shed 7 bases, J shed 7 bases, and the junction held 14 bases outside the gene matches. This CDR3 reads CASKGTSGSLGGTQYF. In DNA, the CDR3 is TGTGCCAGCAAAGGGACTAGCGGAAGTTTGGGGGGGACCCAGTACTTC.

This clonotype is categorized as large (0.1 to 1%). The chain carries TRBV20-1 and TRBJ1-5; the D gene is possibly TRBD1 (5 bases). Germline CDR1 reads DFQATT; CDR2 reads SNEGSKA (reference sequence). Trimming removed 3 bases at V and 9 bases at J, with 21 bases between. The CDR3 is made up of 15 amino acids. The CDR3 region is CSASRGTANEGPQHF. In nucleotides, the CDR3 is TGCAGTGCTAGTAGAGGGACGGCTAATGAAGGGCCCCAGCATTTT.

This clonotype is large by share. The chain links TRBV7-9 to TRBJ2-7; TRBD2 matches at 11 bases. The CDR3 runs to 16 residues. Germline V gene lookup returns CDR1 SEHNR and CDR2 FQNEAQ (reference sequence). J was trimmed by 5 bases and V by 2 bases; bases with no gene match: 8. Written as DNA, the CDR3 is TGTGCCAGCAGCTTAAGAGGGACTAGCGGCACAGACGAGCAGTACTTC. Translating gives CASSLRGTSGTDEQYF.

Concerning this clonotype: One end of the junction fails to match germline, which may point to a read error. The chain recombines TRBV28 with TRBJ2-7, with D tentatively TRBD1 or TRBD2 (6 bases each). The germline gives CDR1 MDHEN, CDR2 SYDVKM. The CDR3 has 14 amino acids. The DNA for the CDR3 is TGTGCCAGTAGTTTAGGAGGGGGAACCTACGAGCAGTACTTC. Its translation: CASSLGGGTYEQYF.

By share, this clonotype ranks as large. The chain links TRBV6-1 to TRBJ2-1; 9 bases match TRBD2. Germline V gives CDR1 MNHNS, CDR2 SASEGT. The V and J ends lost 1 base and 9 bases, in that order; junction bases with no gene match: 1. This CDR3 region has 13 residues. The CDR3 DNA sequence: TGTGCCAGCAGTGAAGGGCGGGAGGGTGAGCAGTTCTTC. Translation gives CASSEGREGEQFF.

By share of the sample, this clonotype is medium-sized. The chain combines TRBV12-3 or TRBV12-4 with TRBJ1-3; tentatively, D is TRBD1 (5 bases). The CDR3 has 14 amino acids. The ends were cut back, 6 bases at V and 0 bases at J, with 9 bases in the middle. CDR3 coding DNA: TGTGCCAGCAGCCCGCAGGGCTCTGGAAACACCATATATTTT. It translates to CASSPQGSGNTIYF.

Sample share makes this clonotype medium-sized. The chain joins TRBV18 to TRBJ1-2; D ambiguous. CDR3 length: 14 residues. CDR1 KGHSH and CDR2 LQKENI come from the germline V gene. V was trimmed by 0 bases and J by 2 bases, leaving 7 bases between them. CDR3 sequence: CASSPPTENYGYTF. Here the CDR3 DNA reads TGTGCCAGCTCACCACCCACAGAGAACTATGGCTACACCTTC.

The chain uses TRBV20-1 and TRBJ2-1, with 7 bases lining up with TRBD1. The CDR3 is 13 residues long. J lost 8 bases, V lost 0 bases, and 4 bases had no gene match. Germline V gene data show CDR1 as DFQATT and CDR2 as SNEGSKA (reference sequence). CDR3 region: CSARDRQGYEQFF. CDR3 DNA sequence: TGCAGTGCTAGAGATCGACAGGGCTATGAGCAGTTCTTC.

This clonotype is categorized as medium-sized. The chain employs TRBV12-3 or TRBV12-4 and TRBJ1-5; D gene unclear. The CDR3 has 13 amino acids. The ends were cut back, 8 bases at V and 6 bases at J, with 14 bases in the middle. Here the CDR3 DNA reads TGTGCCAGCGGAGGCAATCGGGGTCAGCCCCAGCATTTT. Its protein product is CASGGNRGQPQHF.

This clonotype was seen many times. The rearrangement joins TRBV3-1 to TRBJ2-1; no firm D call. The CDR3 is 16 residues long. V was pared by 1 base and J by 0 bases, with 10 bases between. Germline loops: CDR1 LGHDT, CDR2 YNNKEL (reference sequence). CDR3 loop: CASSQGSVPSYNEQFF. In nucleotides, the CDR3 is TGTGCCAGCAGCCAAGGGAGCGTTCCCTCCTACAATGAGCAGTTCTTC.

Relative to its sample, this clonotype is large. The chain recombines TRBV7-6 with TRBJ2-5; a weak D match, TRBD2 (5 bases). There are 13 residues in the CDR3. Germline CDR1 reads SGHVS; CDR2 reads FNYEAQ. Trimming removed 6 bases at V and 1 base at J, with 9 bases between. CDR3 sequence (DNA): TGTGCCAGCAGTTCACTAGGCCAAGAGACCCAGTACTTC. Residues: CASSSLGQETQYF.

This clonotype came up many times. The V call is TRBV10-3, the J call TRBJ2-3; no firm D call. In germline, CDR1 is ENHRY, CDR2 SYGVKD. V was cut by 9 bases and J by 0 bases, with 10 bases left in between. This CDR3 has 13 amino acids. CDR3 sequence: CAIGRSSTDTQYF. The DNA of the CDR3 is TGTGCCATTGGACGGTCCAGCACAGATACGCAGTATTTT.

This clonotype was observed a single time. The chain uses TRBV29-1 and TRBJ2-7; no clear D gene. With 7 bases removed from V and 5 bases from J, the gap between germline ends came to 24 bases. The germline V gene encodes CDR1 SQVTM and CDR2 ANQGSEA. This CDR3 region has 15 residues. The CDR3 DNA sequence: TGCAGCGCGGAAGGGTCCGAAAGCTCCTACAACGAGCAGTACTTC. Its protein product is CSAEGSESSYNEQYF.